This TCR beta chain was sequenced for a study of CD8+ T cells in alopecia areata. RNA extraction was followed by reverse transcription into cDNA, which acted as the sequencing template. TCRdb keeps only in-frame clones here, not all; method: immunoSEQ multiplex PCR. The data show 30,000 to 35,000 clones, with around 60% seen just once and under 50% held by the top ten. CDR1 is SGHVS and CDR2 is FQNEAQ in the germline V gene. The V gene end was trimmed by 4 bases and the J gene end by 3 bases; junction bases not matched to a gene: 9. The CDR3 length is 15 residues. This chain joins TRBV7-8 and TRBJ2-7, with 7 bases fitting TRBD2. The sample comprised NKG2D-high CD8+ T cells sorted from blood. This receptor was obtained from a human donor with alopecia areata. This CDR3 reads CASSSAGVEGYEQYF. The CDR3 DNA is TGTGCCAGCAGCTCCGCGGGAGTCGAGGGCTACGAGCAGTACTTC.